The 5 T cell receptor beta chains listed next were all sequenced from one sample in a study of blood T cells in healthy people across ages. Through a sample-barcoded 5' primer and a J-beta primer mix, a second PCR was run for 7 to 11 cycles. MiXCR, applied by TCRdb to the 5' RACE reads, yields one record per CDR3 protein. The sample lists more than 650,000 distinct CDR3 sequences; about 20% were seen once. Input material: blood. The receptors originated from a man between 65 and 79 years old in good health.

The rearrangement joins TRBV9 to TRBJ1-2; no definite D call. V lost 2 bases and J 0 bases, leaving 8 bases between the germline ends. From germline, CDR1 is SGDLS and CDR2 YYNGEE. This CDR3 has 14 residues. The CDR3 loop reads CASSVLGANYGYTF. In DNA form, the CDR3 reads TGTGCCAGCAGCGTCCTTGGAGCTAACTATGGCTACACCTTC.

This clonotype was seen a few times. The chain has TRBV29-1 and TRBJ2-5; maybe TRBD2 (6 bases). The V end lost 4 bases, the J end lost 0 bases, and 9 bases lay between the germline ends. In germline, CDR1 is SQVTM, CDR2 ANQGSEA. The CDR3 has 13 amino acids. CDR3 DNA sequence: TGCAGCGTTGGCGGGACGTACCAAGAGACCCAGTACTTC. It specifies CSVGGTYQETQYF.

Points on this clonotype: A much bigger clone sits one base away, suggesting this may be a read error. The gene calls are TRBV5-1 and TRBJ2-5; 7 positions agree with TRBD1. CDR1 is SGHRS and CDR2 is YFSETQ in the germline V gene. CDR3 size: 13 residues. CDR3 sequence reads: CASSLAYGTVLVF. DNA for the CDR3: TGCGCCAGCAGCTTGGCCTACGGGACAGTTTTGGTCTTC.

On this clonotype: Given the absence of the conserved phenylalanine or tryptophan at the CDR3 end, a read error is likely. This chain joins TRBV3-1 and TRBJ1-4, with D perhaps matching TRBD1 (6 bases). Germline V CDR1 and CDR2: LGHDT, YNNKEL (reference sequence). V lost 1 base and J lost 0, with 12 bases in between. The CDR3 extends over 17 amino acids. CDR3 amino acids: CASSQGFGGATNEKLFY. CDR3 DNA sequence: TGTGCCAGCAGCCAAGGCTTCGGGGGCGCAACTAATGAAAAACTGTTTTAT.

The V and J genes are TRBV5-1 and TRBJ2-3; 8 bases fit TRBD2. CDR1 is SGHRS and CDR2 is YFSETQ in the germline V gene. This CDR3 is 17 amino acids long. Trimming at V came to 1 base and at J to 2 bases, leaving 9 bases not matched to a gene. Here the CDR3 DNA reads TGCGCCAGCAGCTTGAGTCGCGGGGGGCTACACACAGATACGCAGTATTTT. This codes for CASSLSRGGLHTDTQYF.